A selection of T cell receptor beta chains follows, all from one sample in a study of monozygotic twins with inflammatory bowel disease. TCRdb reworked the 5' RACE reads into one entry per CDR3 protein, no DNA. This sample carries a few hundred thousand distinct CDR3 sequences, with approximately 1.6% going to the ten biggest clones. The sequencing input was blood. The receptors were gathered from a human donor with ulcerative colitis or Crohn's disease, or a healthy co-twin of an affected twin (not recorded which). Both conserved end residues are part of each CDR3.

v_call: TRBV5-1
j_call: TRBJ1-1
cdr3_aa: CASSLQTGGTEAFF

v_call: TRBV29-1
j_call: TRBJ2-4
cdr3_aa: CSVVDSLSQNIQYF

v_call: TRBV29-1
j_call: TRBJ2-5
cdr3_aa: CSVGRQTQETQYF

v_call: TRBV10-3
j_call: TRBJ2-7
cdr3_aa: CAIIGTTAYEQYF

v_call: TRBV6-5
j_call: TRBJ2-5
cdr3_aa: CASSSSRGPQETQYF

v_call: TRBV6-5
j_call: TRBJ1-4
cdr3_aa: CASSYRPWDILGEKLFF

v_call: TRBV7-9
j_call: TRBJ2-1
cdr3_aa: CASTKGPRDEQFF

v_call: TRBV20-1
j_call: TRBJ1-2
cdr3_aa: CSARTGENYGYTF

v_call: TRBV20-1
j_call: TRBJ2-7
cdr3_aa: CSAVLAGGYEQYF

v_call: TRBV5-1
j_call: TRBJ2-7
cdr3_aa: CASRREHYEQYF

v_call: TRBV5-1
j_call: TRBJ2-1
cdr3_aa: CASKAAADSYNEQFF

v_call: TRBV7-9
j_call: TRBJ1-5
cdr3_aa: CASSFRVDQPQHF

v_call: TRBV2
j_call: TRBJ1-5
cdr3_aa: CASSELGAGQPQHF

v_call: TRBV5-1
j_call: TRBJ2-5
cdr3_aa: CASSVGPRQETQYF

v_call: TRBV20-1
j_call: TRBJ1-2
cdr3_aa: CSAQKLQRGRNYGYTF

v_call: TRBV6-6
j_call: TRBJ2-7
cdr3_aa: CASSYAGATGEQYF

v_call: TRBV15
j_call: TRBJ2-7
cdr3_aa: CATSGPGQGPYEQYF

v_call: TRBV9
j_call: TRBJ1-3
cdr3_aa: CASSVSPVYGNTIYF

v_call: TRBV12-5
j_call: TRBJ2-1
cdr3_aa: CASGLTLLGGSYNEQFF

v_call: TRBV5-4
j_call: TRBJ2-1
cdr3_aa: CASSSSRNEQFF

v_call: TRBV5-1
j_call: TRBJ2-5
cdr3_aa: CASSAGQGLYQETQYF

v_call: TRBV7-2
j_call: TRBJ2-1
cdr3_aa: CASSLVAGGRREQFF

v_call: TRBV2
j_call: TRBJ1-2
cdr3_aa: CASSEVGQGASGYTF

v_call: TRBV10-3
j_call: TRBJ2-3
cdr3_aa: CAISELTGDRGKQYF

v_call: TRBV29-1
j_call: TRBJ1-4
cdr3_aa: CSAGPRGEKLFF

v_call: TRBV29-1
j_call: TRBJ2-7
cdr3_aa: CSARTGASYEQYF

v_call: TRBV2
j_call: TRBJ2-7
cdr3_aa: CASKRAGALAKSSYEQYF

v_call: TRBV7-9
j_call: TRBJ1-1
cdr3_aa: CASSLQTASNPEAFF

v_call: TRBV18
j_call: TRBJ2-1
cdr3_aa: CASSPTAVGNEQFF

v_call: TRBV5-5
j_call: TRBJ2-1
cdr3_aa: CASSSRLAGVNEQFF

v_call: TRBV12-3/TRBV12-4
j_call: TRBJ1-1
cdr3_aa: CASSTDGAEAFF

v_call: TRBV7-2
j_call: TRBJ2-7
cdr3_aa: CASSISFSYEQYF

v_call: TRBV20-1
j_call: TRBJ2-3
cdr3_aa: CSASIAGGDTQYF

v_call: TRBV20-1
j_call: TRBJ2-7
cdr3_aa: CSARRQGFSSYEQYF

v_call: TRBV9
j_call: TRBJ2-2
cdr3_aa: CASSEGTSGVNTGELFF

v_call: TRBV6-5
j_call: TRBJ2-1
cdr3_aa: CASRLKEGGSNEQFF

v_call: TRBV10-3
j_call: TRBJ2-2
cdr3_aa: CAIARAGELFF

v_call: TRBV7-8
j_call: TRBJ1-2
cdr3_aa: CASSPRGTARGYTF

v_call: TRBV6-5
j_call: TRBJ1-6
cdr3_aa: CASRWSVDSPLHF

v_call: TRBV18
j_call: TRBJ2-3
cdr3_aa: CASPTGGFRTDTQYF

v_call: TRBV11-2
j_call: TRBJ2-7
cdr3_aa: CASSLERQIAEQYF

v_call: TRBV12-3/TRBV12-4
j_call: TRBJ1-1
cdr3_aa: CASSPGGYTEAFF

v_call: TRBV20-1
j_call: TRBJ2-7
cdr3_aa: CSADPLAVYEQYF

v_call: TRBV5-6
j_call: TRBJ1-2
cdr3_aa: CASSLADNYGYTF

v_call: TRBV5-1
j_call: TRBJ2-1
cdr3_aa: CASSLGDWSNEQFF

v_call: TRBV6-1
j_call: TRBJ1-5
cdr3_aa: CANGGRGMGPQHF

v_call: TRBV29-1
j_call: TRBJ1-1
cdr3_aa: CSVAVRGSGAEAFF

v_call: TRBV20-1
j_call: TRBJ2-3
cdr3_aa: CSARGRTGLSRNTQYF

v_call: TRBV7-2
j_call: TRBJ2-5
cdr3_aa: CASSPLDTGGLETQYF

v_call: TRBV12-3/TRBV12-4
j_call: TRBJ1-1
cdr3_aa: CASSMARLGSNTEAFF

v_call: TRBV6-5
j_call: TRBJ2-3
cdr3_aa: CASTGLAGDTQYF

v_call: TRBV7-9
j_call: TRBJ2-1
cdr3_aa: CASSLGGGYEQFF

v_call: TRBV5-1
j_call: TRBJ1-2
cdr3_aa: CASSLGATAGRDGYTF

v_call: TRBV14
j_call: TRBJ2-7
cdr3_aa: CASSLGPWQYF

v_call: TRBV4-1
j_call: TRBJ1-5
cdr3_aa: CASSQDGGLGNQPQHF